This T cell receptor (beta chain) was captured by sequencing in a study of shared clonotypes between healthy human individuals. Naive CD8 populations comprised CD45RO-negative cells positively selected for CCR7, excluding terminally differentiated effector memory CD45RA+ cells. Broader study findings: Generally, naive subsets (rather than memory subsets) showed larger estimated richness.

Concerning this clone: Its antigen is unknown.

The germline CDR1 and CDR2 sequences are SEHNR and FQNEAQ (reference sequence). Trimming took off 4 bases at V and 0 bases at J, with 9 bases between the two ends. There are 14 residues in the CDR3. The protocol was immunoSEQ multiplex PCR, while the TCRdb copy is restricted to in-frame clones and leaves out a portion. The sample holds about 2.1 million clones, 80% to 95% seen once. The TCR originated in a man between 18 and 29 years old in good health. Some clones in this sample may be carry-over from other donors' samples. The sequenced material came from naive CD8+ T cells from PBMCs. The chain couples TRBV7-9 to TRBJ1-1, with a weak D call TRBD1 (5 bases). Here the CDR3 reads CASSSGYMNTEAFF. The CDR3 DNA is TGTGCCAGCAGCTCAGGGTACATGAACACTGAAGCTTTCTTT.